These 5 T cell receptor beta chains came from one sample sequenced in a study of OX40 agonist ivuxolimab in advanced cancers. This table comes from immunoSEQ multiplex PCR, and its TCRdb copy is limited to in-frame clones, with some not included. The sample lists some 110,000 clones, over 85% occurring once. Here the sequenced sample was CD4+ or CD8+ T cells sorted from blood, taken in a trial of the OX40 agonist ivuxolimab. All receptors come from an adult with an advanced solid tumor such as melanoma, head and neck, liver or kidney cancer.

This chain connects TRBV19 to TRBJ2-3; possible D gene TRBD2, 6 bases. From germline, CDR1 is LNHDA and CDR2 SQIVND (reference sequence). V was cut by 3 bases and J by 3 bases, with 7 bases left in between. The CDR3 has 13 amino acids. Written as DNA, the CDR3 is TGTGCCAGTAGTATGGCGGGAACAGATACGCAGTATTTT. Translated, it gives CASSMAGTDTQYF.

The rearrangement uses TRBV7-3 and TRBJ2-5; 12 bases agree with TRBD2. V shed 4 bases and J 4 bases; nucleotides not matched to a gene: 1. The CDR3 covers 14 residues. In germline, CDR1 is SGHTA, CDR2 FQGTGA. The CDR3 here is CASSSSGRGETQYF. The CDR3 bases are TGTGCCAGCAGCTCTAGCGGGAGGGGAGAGACCCAGTACTTC.

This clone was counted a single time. The CDR3 protein is CASSSDRVPEKLFF. The CDR3 DNA is TGTGCCAGCAGCTCGGACAGGGTCCCTGAAAAACTGTTTTTT. The chain uses TRBV5-5 and TRBJ1-4, with TRBD1 matching 8 bases. This CDR3 region has 14 residues. The V segment lost 3 bases and the J segment 7 bases; nucleotides outside the gene matches: 5. From germline, CDR1 is SGHKS and CDR2 YYEKEE (reference sequence).

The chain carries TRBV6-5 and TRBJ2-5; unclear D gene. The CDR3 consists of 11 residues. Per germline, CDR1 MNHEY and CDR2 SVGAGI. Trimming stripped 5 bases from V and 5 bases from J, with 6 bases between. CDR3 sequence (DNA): TGTGCCAGCAGTGTGTTGGAGACCCAGTACTTC. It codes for CASSVLETQYF.

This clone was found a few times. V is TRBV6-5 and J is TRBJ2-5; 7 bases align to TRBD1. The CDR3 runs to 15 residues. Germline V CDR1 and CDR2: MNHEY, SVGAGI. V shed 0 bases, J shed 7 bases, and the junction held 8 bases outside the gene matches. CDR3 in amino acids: CASSYSHQGVATQYF. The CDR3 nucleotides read TGTGCCAGCAGTTACTCTCATCAGGGGGTGGCGACCCAGTACTTC.